The 22 T cell receptor beta chains reported below all come from one sample, sequenced in a study of shared clonotypes between healthy human individuals. Terminally differentiated effector memory CD45RA+ cells were left out of the naive CD8 fraction, which was CD45RO-negative and positively selected for CCR7. The assay was immunoSEQ multiplex PCR, and TCRdb's table has in-frame clones only and misses some. The sample holds about 2.2 million clones, under 95% seen once. Sequencing input: naive CD8+ T cells from PBMCs. These receptors were taken from a man aged 18-30 years in good health. Some clones in this sample may be carry-over from other donors' samples.

The rearrangement uses TRBV27 and TRBJ1-1; a weak D match, TRBD1 (6 bases). Per the germline V gene, CDR1 is MNHEY and CDR2 is SMNVEV (reference sequence). Trimming removed 8 bases at V and 6 bases at J, with 19 bases between. The CDR3 has 14 residues. CDR3 in DNA: TGTGCCAGCCACCCGGGGGGGGCTTTGCCTGAAGCTTTCTTT. It is translated as CASHPGGALPEAFF.

V gene TRBV7-9 combines with J gene TRBJ2-1, with 9 bases aligning to TRBD2. Germline V gene data show CDR1 as SEHNR and CDR2 as FQNEAQ (reference sequence). V trimming: 1 base; J trimming: 6 bases; junction bases outside the gene matches: 7. The CDR3 has 16 residues. The CDR3 is CASSLVAGGPVNEQFF. In DNA form, the CDR3 reads TGTGCCAGCAGCTTAGTCGCGGGAGGGCCCGTCAATGAGCAGTTCTTC.

With regard to this clone: The sample holds other DNA sequences that translate to the same CDR3. The J gene is TRBJ2-3, the V gene TRBV27; D is unresolved. CDR3 length equals 11 residues. From germline, CDR1 is MNHEY and CDR2 SMNVEV (reference sequence). Trimming took 6 bases from V and 8 from J, leaving 9 bases between them. The CDR3 DNA sequence: TGTGCCAGCAGCGACTTGGGTACGCAGTATTTT. Protein sequence: CASSDLGTQYF.

J is TRBJ2-7 and V is TRBV4-1, with 7 bases aligning to TRBD2. V trimming: 4 bases; J trimming: 2 bases; junction bases outside the gene matches: 2. CDR1 is MGHRA, CDR2 YSYEKL, per germline. This CDR3 spans 13 amino acids. The CDR3 sequence is CASSPLAAYEQYF. In nucleotides, the CDR3 is TGCGCCAGCAGCCCCCTAGCGGCCTACGAGCAGTACTTC.

J is TRBJ1-2 and V is TRBV30; unclear D gene. The CDR3 is 13 amino acids. Between the trimmed V and J ends, which lost 7 bases and 8 bases, there was a span of 20 bases. CDR1 GTSNPN and CDR2 SVGIG come from the germline V gene (reference sequence). CDR3 region: CASPLSGSGGYTF. In DNA form, the CDR3 reads TGTGCCTCCCCGCTATCGGGGTCGGGGGGCTACACCTTC.

Comment on this clone: Other nucleotide sequences in the sample specify the same CDR3. The rearrangement uses TRBV9 and TRBJ1-4; possible D gene TRBD1, 5 bases. In germline, CDR1 is SGDLS, CDR2 YYNGEE. The V end was cut by 2 bases, the J end by 5 bases, with 13 bases between. This CDR3 contains 15 residues. Here the CDR3 DNA reads TGTGCCAGCAGCGTGGATGGGACCGGGAATGAAAAACTGTTTTTT. It is translated as CASSVDGTGNEKLFF.

The chain's CDR3 is CASSQSRLAGVTGELFF. The CDR3 coding sequence is TGTGCCAGCAGCCAATCTCGGCTAGCCGGGGTCACCGGGGAGCTGTTTTTT. This chain connects TRBV14 to TRBJ2-2, with TRBD2 as a possible D gene (5 bases). The V and J ends lost 2 bases and 4 bases respectively, with 17 bases between them. The germline gives CDR1 SGHDN, CDR2 FVKESK. The CDR3 runs to 17 residues. The variable domain in full, completed from reference TRBV14 and TRBJ2-2, reads EAGVTQFPSHSVIEKGQTVTLRCDPISGHDNLYWYRRVMGKEIKFLLHFVKESKQDESGMPNNRFLAERTGGTYSTLKVQPAELEDSGVYFCASSQSRLAGVTGELFFGEGSRLTVL.

The rearrangement joins TRBV9 to TRBJ2-7, with D perhaps matching TRBD2 (6 bases). The V gene's germline CDR1 is SGDLS and CDR2 YYNGEE. There are 15 residues in the CDR3. Trimming removed 0 bases at V and 4 bases at J, with 14 bases between. The CDR3 DNA follows: TGTGCCAGCAGCGTAGCTGACGGGAGAGGGTACGAGCAGTACTTC. Amino acid sequence: CASSVADGRGYEQYF.

The chain combines TRBV14 with TRBJ2-2, with D possibly being TRBD2 (5 bases). This CDR3 region has 15 residues. Looked up from germline, CDR1 is SGHDN and CDR2 is FVKESK. The V and J ends lost 4 bases and 1 base respectively, with 10 bases between them. As DNA, the CDR3 is TGTGCCAGCAGCCTTCGAGGGAGGAACACCGGGGAGCTGTTTTTT. Its protein product is CASSLRGRNTGELFF. The entire variable domain, with the rest obtained from reference TRBV14 and TRBJ2-2, is as follows: EAGVTQFPSHSVIEKGQTVTLRCDPISGHDNLYWYRRVMGKEIKFLLHFVKESKQDESGMPNNRFLAERTGGTYSTLKVQPAELEDSGVYFCASSLRGRNTGELFFGEGSRLTVL.

This clone was seen just once. CDR3 DNA: TGTGCCAGCAGTTACCCGGGCCTTTGGGGAACTGAAGCTTTCTTT. As protein: CASSYPGLWGTEAFF. The chain combines TRBV6-5 with TRBJ1-1; no clear D. The CDR3 length is 15 residues. The V gene lost 2 bases and the J gene lost 5 bases, with 15 bases spanning the gap. Germline V gene sequence: CDR1 MNHEY, CDR2 SVGAGI.

The V gene is TRBV25-1, the J gene TRBJ2-1, with D possibly being TRBD2 (6 bases). This CDR3 spans 13 amino acids. V lost 6 bases and J 7 bases, leaving 13 bases between the germline ends. The germline CDR1 and CDR2 sequences are MGHDK and SYGVNS. CDR3 in amino acids: CASRGNRENEQFF. In DNA, the CDR3 is TGTGCCAGCAGAGGCAACCGGGAGAATGAGCAGTTCTTC.

The chain combines TRBV4-2 with TRBJ2-4, with 7 bases identical to TRBD1. Germline CDR1 is LGHNA and CDR2 is YNFKEQ. V lost 1 base and J lost 11; bases outside the gene matches: 14. The CDR3 sequence is 16 residues long. This chain's CDR3 is CASSQVYLGTDLVQYF. The DNA for the CDR3 is TGTGCCAGCAGCCAAGTTTACCTCGGGACAGATCTTGTTCAGTACTTC.

V usage is TRBV29-1 and J usage is TRBJ2-7; possibly TRBD1 for D (5 bases). The CDR3 is made up of 12 amino acids. V was trimmed by 6 bases and J by 2 bases, leaving 11 bases between them. In germline, CDR1 is SQVTM, CDR2 ANQGSEA. The CDR3 sequence is CSVLDTTYEQYF. CDR3 DNA sequence: TGCAGCGTCCTGGACACAACCTACGAGCAGTACTTC.

The rearrangement uses TRBV5-6 and TRBJ2-7; either TRBD1 or TRBD2 may supply D (5 bases each). Per germline, CDR1 SGHDT and CDR2 YYEEEE. V was pared by 3 bases and J by 2 bases, with 15 bases between. The CDR3 loop spans 15 amino acids. CDR3 bases: TGTGCCAGCAGCTCCCTCGGGACCAATACCTACGAGCAGTACTTC. Translating gives CASSSLGTNTYEQYF.

This rearrangement joins TRBV19 to TRBJ2-2; no reliable D call. The CDR3 totals 11 residues. The ends were cut back, 5 bases at V and 7 bases at J, with 5 bases in the middle. Germline CDR1 is LNHDA and CDR2 is SQIVND (reference sequence). CDR3 residues: CASSGFGELFF. The CDR3 DNA follows: TGTGCCAGTAGTGGGTTCGGGGAGCTGTTTTTT.

The genes are TRBV7-6 and TRBJ1-1, with D possibly being TRBD1 (6 bases). CDR1 and CDR2 (germline): SGHVS, FNYEAQ. The CDR3 loop spans 14 amino acids. V dropped 4 bases and J dropped 0 bases, with 9 bases sitting between them. CDR3 protein: CASSSDRLNTEAFF. CDR3 bases: TGTGCCAGCAGCTCCGACAGGCTGAACACTGAAGCTTTCTTT.

This chain joins TRBV7-2 and TRBJ2-6, with a tentative D call TRBD1 (6 bases). This CDR3 is built from 17 residues. V was trimmed by 6 bases and J by 0 bases, leaving 15 bases between them. Germline V gene sequence: CDR1 SGHTA, CDR2 FQGNSA. The CDR3 region is CASSIQGALSGANVLTF. The CDR3 DNA reads as TGTGCCAGCAGTATACAGGGAGCACTCTCTGGGGCCAACGTCCTGACTTTC. The variable domain in full, with the rest retrieved from reference TRBV7-2 and TRBJ2-6, is GAGVSQSPSNKVTEKGKDVELRCDPISGHTALYWYRQSLGQGLEFLIYFQGNSAPDKSGLPSDRFSAERTGGSVSTLTIQRTQQEDSAVYLCASSIQGALSGANVLTFGAGSRLTVL.

The chain recombines TRBV30 with TRBJ2-7; 9 bases map to TRBD1. Germline lookup yields CDR1 GTSNPN and CDR2 SVGIG (reference sequence). This CDR3 has 12 amino acids. Trimming took 7 bases from V and 6 from J; bases not matched to a gene: 7. The CDR3 DNA is TGTGCCTCTCTCCGGGACAGGGCCGAGCAGTACTTC. This translates into CASLRDRAEQYF.

This chain links TRBV30 with TRBJ2-2; TRBD1 matches at 7 bases. Germline assignment: CDR1 GTSNPN and CDR2 SVGIG (reference sequence). With V trimmed by 8 bases and J by 5 bases, 11 bases remained unmatched. The CDR3 sequence is 14 residues long. In nucleotides, the CDR3 is TGTGCCCGGGACACAGGGGCAGGGACCGGGGAGCTGTTTTTT. It is translated as CARDTGAGTGELFF.

This chain joins TRBV19 and TRBJ1-1; TRBD1 might be the D (5 bases). CDR3 length: 15 residues. V dropped 5 bases and J dropped 4 bases, with 17 bases sitting between them. Germline CDR1 is LNHDA and CDR2 is SQIVND (reference sequence). In nucleotides, the CDR3 is TGTGCCAGTAGTCACCGGGACGAGGGGACCACTGAAGCTTTCTTT. As protein: CASSHRDEGTTEAFF.

The chain carries TRBV9 and TRBJ2-3, with D perhaps TRBD1 (6 bases). With 4 bases removed from V and 7 bases from J, the gap between germline ends came to 10 bases. Germline CDR1 and CDR2: SGDLS and YYNGEE. The CDR3 sequence is 12 residues long. As DNA, the CDR3 is TGTGCCAGCAGCCCCACAGGGAATACGCAGTATTTT. Protein product: CASSPTGNTQYF.

V usage is TRBV19 and J usage is TRBJ1-1; TRBD1 aligns across 10 bases. V trimming: 5 bases; J trimming: 3 bases; junction bases outside the gene matches: 3. This CDR3 region has 14 residues. Germline V gene lookup returns CDR1 LNHDA and CDR2 SQIVND (reference sequence). The CDR3 DNA is TGTGCCAGTAGTTTTGGGACAGGGGACACTGAAGCTTTCTTT. Protein: CASSFGTGDTEAFF.